Shown below are 7 T cell receptor beta chains from a single sample sequenced in a study of tumor-infiltrating lymphocytes in localized non-small cell lung cancer (dated by TCRdb to 2020 to 2022). Libraries were made using the immunoSEQ multiplex PCR assay. TCRdb limited this immuneACCESS table to in-frame rearrangements with V and J called. A share of clones is missing; checked studies link under half to unresolved V genes, and the rest is unexplained. The sample table holds around 25,000 clones, of which 73% were seen once. In total, the top ten clones hold approximately 6.3% of the sample. Sequencing was done on a sample of lung tumor tissue. The source is a human donor with non-small cell lung cancer.

On this clone itself: Different DNA sequences within this sample yield the same CDR3. The chain recombines TRBV30 with TRBJ1-5, with unresolved D. Looked up from germline, CDR1 is GTSNPN and CDR2 is SVGIG (reference sequence). Trimming pared 0 bases from V and 0 bases from J, leaving 3 bases between. This CDR3 is built from 13 residues. The CDR3 coding sequence is TGTGCCTGGAGTGTTAGTAGCAATCAGCCCCAGCATTTT. This gives the protein CAWSVSSNQPQHF. Complete variable domain (other parts from reference TRBV30 and TRBJ1-5): SQTIHQWPATLVQPVGSPLSLECTVEGTSNPNLYWYRQAAGRGLQLLFYSVGIGQISSEVPQNLSASRPQDRQFILSSKKLLLSDSGFYLCAWSVSSNQPQHFGDGTRLSIL.

This sequence joins TRBV6-4 and TRBJ2-1, with TRBD2 as a possible D gene (5 bases). This CDR3 has 11 amino acids. Germline lookup yields CDR1 MRHNA and CDR2 SNTAGT. Between the trimmed V and J ends, which lost 7 bases and 7 bases, there was a span of 8 bases. Here the CDR3 reads CASIGGNEQFF. In DNA, the CDR3 is TGTGCCAGCATCGGAGGAAATGAGCAGTTCTTC.

This clone was seen only a few times. The V and J genes are TRBV7-2 and TRBJ2-1, with D tentatively TRBD2 (6 bases). Germline assignment: CDR1 SGHTA and CDR2 FQGNSA. This CDR3 is built from 13 residues. V lost 3 bases to trimming and J lost 8 bases, with 11 bases between them. DNA for the CDR3: TGTGCCAGCAGCTTCGGGGGAGGCGATGAGCAGTTCTTC. It specifies CASSFGGGDEQFF.

Judged by abundance, this clone is medium-sized. The gene calls are TRBV29-1 and TRBJ1-1; maybe TRBD1 (6 bases). The germline V and J ends were trimmed by 7 bases and 11 bases, with 20 bases remaining between them. In germline, CDR1 is SQVTM, CDR2 ANQGSEA. This CDR3 comprises 12 residues. The DNA for the CDR3 is TGCAGCGCTTCCGACGGACGACAGGCGGCTTTCTTT. Translating gives CSASDGRQAAFF.

The chain couples TRBV14 to TRBJ2-7, with 7 bases matching TRBD1. CDR3 length equals 15 residues. CDR1 is SGHDN and CDR2 is FVKESK in the germline V gene. V lost 4 bases to trimming and J lost 3 bases; unmatched junction nucleotides: 9. CDR3 sequence: CASSPTGTAYYEQYF. DNA for the CDR3: TGTGCCAGCAGCCCGACCGGGACAGCGTACTACGAGCAGTACTTC. The whole variable domain, filled in from reference TRBV14 and TRBJ2-7, reads EAGVTQFPSHSVIEKGQTVTLRCDPISGHDNLYWYRRVMGKEIKFLLHFVKESKQDESGMPNNRFLAERTGGTYSTLKVQPAELEDSGVYFCASSPTGTAYYEQYFGPGTRLTVT.

The chain combines TRBV7-2 with TRBJ1-2; D call uncertain. The germline V gene encodes CDR1 SGHTA and CDR2 FQGNSA. This CDR3 is 15 amino acids long. V was shortened by 4 bases and J by 4 bases, with 16 bases between the two germline ends. The CDR3 DNA is TGTGCCAGCAGCTCGATCGGCGGCGGACTCTATGGCTACACCTTC. Translated: CASSSIGGGLYGYTF.

The V and J genes are TRBV11-2 and TRBJ1-1; 12 bases fit TRBD1. This CDR3 has 14 residues. Germline assignment: CDR1 SGHAT and CDR2 FQNNGV. Trimming cost V 4 bases and J 4 bases; bases outside gene matches: 1. The CDR3 bases are TGTGCCAGCAGCTGGGACAGGGGGCTCACTGAAGCTTTCTTT. This gives the protein CASSWDRGLTEAFF. Full variable domain (rest looked up from reference TRBV11-2 and TRBJ1-1): EAGVAQSPRYKIIEKRQSVAFWCNPISGHATLYWYQQILGQGPKLLIQFQNNGVVDDSQLPKDRFSAERLKGVDSTLKIQPAKLEDSAVYLCASSWDRGLTEAFFGQGTRLTVV.